Below are 13 T cell receptor beta chains sequenced from a single sample in a study of T cells in women clearing cervical HPV infection. Method: immunoSEQ multiplex PCR; TCRdb's copy keeps in-frame clones and lacks some. Found here are around 19,000 clones; the top ten clones hold 5%. Sequenced sample: blood buffy coat. The receptor source for this set is a woman between 18 and 75 years old with a cervical HPV16 infection that either progressed to CIN3+ or cleared (not recorded which).

A note on this clone: Read data end 3 residues before the CDR3 end; the end is taken from the germline J gene. This chain links TRBV28 with TRBJ2-1; D is perhaps TRBD2 (5 bases). V was clipped by 4 bases and J by 6 bases, with 10 bases between them. Germline V gene lookup returns CDR1 MDHEN and CDR2 SYDVKM. The CDR3 covers 13 residues. CDR3 amino acids: CASSSVLANEQFF. CDR3 DNA, as far as it was read: TGTGCCAGCAGTTCCGTTCTAGCCAATGAG. The whole variable domain, remainder taken from reference TRBV28 and TRBJ2-1, is DVKVTQSSRYLVKRTGEKVFLECVQDMDHENMFWYRQDPGLGLRLIYFSYDVKMKEKGDIPEGYSVSREKKERFSLILESASTNQTSMYLCASSSVLANEQFFGPGTRLTVL.

As regards this clone: The missing CDR3 end, 3 residues past where the read stops, is filled in from the germline J gene. The V and J genes are TRBV28 and TRBJ1-5; D is unclear. Germline V lookup: CDR1 MDHEN, CDR2 SYDVKM. The V and J ends lost 6 bases and 2 bases respectively, with 14 bases between them. The CDR3 runs to 15 residues. Incomplete CDR3 DNA: TGTGCCAGCAGAACAGAGGGCTGGGGCAATCAGCCC. It specifies CASRTEGWGNQP. The whole CDR3 protein reads CASRTEGWGNQPQHF.

Points on this clone: Coverage ceases 3 residues before the CDR3 finishes, and the germline J gene fills in the end. This sample includes further DNA sequences coding for the same CDR3. The rearrangement links TRBV7-3 to TRBJ1-3; D is unclear. CDR1 is SGHTA, CDR2 FQGTGA, per germline. The V and J ends lost 5 bases and 4 bases respectively, with 6 bases between them. The CDR3 contains 12 residues. The CDR3 spells CASSDGGNTIYF. CDR3 DNA, as far as it was read: TGTGCCAGCAGCGACGGGGGAAACACC.

Note on this clone: The CDR3 end falls 3 residues outside the read, so it is completed with the germline J gene. This chain joins TRBV20-1 and TRBJ1-5; tentatively, D is TRBD1 (5 bases). The length of the CDR3 is 17 residues. The ends were cut back, 1 base at V and 0 bases at J, with 16 bases in the middle. Germline assignment: CDR1 DFQATT and CDR2 SNEGSKA (reference sequence). CDR3 DNA, as far as it was read: TGCAGTGCTAGAGGCGGCCGGGGGGTGTATAGCAATCAGCCC. This translates into CSARGGRGVYSNQP. The entire CDR3 protein reads CSARGGRGVYSNQPQHF.

On this clone: The read ends 3 residues before the CDR3 terminus; that terminus is restored from the germline J gene. V usage is TRBV12-3 or TRBV12-4 and J usage is TRBJ2-3, with a possible D match to TRBD2 (5 bases). V shed 3 bases and J shed 1 base, with 11 bases lying between them. The CDR3 covers 15 residues. The CDR3: CASSLLPAGTDTQYF. The sequenced part of the CDR3 DNA is TGTGCCAGCAGTTTGCTACCAGCGGGCACAGATACG.

Remarks on this clone: The read is 3 residues too short to cover the CDR3 end, so that end is filled in from the germline J gene. V and J are TRBV3-1 (or the pseudogene TRBV3-2) and TRBJ1-6; D is unresolved. Germline CDR1 reads LGHDT; CDR2 reads YNNKEL (reference sequence). There are 17 residues in the CDR3. The V end lost 4 bases, the J end lost 8 bases, and 21 bases lay between the germline ends. The CDR3 DNA, read in part, is TGTGCCAGCAGCCCCCGGGAAGCGGTAATCGGGTATTCACCC. Translated: CASSPREAVIGYSP. The complete CDR3 sequence is CASSPREAVIGYSPLHF.

Concerning this clone itself: The read halts 3 residues ahead of the CDR3 end, with the missing end drawn from the germline J gene. The genes are TRBV5-4 and TRBJ2-5; a possible D gene is TRBD1 (5 bases). Trimming removed 4 bases at V and 3 bases at J, with 13 bases between. Germline CDR1 reads SGHNT; CDR2 reads YYREEE (reference sequence). The CDR3 spans 14 residues. The covered CDR3 bases are TGTGCCAGCAGCCTACAGGATGGAAAAGAGACC. Protein product: CASSLQDGKET. The complete CDR3 protein is CASSLQDGKETQYF. Full variable domain (outside the CDR3, taken from reference TRBV5-4 and TRBJ2-5): ETGVTQSPTHLIKTRGQQVTLRCSSQSGHNTVSWYQQALGQGPQFIFQYYREEENGRGNFPPRFSGLQFPNYSSELNVNALELDDSALYLCASSLQDGKETQYFGPGTRLLVL.

In the case of this clone: The observed sequence ends 3 residues before the CDR3 terminus, with the missing tail filled in from the germline J gene. This chain links TRBV7-2 with TRBJ1-1, with TRBD1 as a possible D gene (5 bases). From germline, CDR1 is SGHTA and CDR2 FQGNSA. The CDR3 extends over 15 amino acids. The CDR3 loop is CASSAQGWNTDTAFF. The covered CDR3 bases are TGTGCCAGCAGCGCTCAGGGTTGGAACACAGATACG.

For this clone: Read coverage stops 3 residues before the CDR3 terminus; the germline J gene supplies the remainder. This chain links TRBV7-8 with TRBJ2-3; TRBD2 matches 9 bases. Looked up from germline, CDR1 is SGHVS and CDR2 is FQNEAQ. This CDR3 spans 16 amino acids. J gave up 1 base and V 5 bases, and 7 bases lay outside the gene matches. The CDR3 bases that were read are TGTGCCAGCAGCCCTAGAGTAGCGGGAGGCACAGATACG. Encoded protein: CASSPRVAGGTDT. The CDR3 in full is CASSPRVAGGTDTQYF.

In the case of this clone: With the read ending 3 residues before the CDR3 end, the germline J gene is used to fill in that end. The chain is built from TRBV7-9 and TRBJ2-5; D unclear. The V gene's germline CDR1 is SEHNR and CDR2 FQNEAQ (reference sequence). The CDR3 sequence is 13 residues long. CDR3 DNA, as far as it was read: TGTGCCAGCAGCTTAGGCAGCACAGATACC. This encodes CASSLGSTDT. The complete CDR3 reads CASSLGSTDTQYF.

Comment on this clone: The CDR3 end is not reached by the read, which stops 3 residues before it; the germline J gene fills it in. The chain links TRBV6-2 or TRBV6-3 to TRBJ2-5, with 12 bases identical to TRBD2. The V segment lost 4 bases and the J segment 4 bases; nucleotides outside the gene matches: 10. This CDR3 region has 17 residues. The germline V gene has CDR1 MNHEY and CDR2 SVGEGT. CDR3 DNA, as far as it was read: TGTGCCAGCAGTTTCGATCCTAGCGGGGGGGCCAGAGAGACC. Translated, it gives CASSFDPSGGARET. The whole CDR3 protein reads CASSFDPSGGARETQYF.

Note on this clone: Coverage ceases 3 residues before the CDR3 finishes, and the germline J gene fills in the end. The chain couples TRBV5-1 to TRBJ1-1; 7 bases match TRBD1. From germline, CDR1 is SGHRS and CDR2 YFSETQ. The V segment lost 5 bases and the J segment 4 bases; nucleotides outside the gene matches: 8. The CDR3 is made up of 14 amino acids. The CDR3 bases that were read are TGCGCCAGCAGTGAAACAGGGGCTACCACTGAA. The encoded protein is CASSETGATTE. The entire CDR3 protein reads CASSETGATTEAFF.

A word on this clone: From the germline J gene comes the end of the CDR3, since the read stops 3 residues before it. The V call is TRBV23-1, the J call TRBJ1-2, with D unresolved. TRBV23-1 has ORF status, its function being uncertain. V gave up 5 bases and J gave up 4 bases, with 14 bases separating them. The CDR3 has 14 amino acids. CDR3 sequence reads: CASSANNSLYGYTF. The CDR3 bases that were read are TGCGCCAGCAGTGCCAATAACAGTCTCTATGGC.